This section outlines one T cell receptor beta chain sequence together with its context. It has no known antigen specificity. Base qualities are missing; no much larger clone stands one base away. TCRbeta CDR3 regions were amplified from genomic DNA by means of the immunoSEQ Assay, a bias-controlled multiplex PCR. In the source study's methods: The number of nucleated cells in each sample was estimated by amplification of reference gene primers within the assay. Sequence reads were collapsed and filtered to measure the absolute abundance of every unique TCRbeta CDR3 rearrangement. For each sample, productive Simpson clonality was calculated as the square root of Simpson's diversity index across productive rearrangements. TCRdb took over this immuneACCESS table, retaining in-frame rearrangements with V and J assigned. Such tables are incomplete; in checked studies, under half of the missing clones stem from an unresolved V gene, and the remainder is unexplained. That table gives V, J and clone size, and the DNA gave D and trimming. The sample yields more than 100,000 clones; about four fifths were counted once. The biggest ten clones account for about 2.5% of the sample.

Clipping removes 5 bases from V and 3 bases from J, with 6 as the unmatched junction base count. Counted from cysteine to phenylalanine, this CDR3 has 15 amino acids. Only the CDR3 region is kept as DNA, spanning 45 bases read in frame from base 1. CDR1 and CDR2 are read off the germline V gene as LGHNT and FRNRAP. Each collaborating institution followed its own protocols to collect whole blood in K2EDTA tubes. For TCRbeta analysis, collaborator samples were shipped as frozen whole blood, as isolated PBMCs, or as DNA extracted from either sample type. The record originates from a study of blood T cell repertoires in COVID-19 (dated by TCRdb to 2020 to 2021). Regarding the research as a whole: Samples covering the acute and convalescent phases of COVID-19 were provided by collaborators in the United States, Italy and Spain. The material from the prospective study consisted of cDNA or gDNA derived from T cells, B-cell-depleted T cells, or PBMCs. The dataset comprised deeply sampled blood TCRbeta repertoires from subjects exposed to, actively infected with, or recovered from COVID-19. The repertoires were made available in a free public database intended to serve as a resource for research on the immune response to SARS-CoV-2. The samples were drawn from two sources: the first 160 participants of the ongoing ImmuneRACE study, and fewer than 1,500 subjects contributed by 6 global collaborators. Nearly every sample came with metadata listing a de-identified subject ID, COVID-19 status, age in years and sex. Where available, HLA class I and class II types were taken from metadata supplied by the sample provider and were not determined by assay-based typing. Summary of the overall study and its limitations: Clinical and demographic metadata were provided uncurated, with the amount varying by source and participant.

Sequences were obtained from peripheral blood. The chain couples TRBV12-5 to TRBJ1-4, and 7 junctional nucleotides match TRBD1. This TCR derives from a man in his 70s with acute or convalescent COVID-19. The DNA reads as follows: TGTGCTAGTGGTACAGGGGAGTCAGCTAATGAAAAACTGTTTTTT. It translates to CASGTGESANEKLFF. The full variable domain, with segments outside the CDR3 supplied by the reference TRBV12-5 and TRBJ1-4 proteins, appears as DARVTQTPRHKVTEMGQEVTMRCQPILGHNTVFWYRQTMMQGLELLAYFRNRAPLDDSGMPKDRFSAEMPDATLATLKIQPSEPRDSAVYFCASGTGESANEKLFFGSGTQLSVL.